The rows below give T cell receptor beta chains drawn from one sample of a study of blood T cell repertoires in COVID-19. Assay used: immunoSEQ multiplex PCR; TCRdb lists only in-frame clones, some missing. The data hold under 300,000 clones, with 65% to 90% observed a single time. The sequencing input was peripheral blood. These receptors originate from a woman between 40 and 55 years old who had recovered from COVID-19. Each CDR3 is given with its conserved first and last residue. D genes are given only for firm matches. Expanded clones get a size class; other rows say once, few or many, or leave the size out.

clone_size j_call d_call v_call cdr3_aa cdr3_nt
NA TRBJ1-5 NA TRBV6-1 CASSEEARSGKYSNQPQHF TGTGCCAGCAGTGAAGAGGCCCGGTCAGGGAAATATAGCAATCAGCCCCAGCATTTT
NA TRBJ2-7 TRBD1 TRBV19 CASSVFLGQGSYEQYF TGTGCCAGTAGTGTGTTTTTGGGACAGGGGTCCTACGAGCAGTACTTC
NA TRBJ2-3 NA TRBV20-1 CSASSGSAPGNTQYF TGCAGTGCTAGTTCTGGTTCGGCTCCGGGGAATACGCAGTATTTT
NA TRBJ1-4 NA TRBV5-6 CASSFQGPNEKLFF TGTGCCAGCAGCTTTCAGGGCCCAAATGAAAAACTGTTTTTT
once TRBJ1-6 NA TRBV9 CASSEETRNSPLHF TGTGCCAGCAGCGAGGAGACGAGGAATTCACCCCTCCACTTT
NA TRBJ2-3 NA TRBV18 CASSPPSGAADTQYF TGTGCCAGCTCACCACCTTCAGGGGCGGCAGATACGCAGTATTTT
NA TRBJ1-1 NA TRBV19 CASKSRGMFAEAFF TGTGCCAGTAAAAGCAGAGGGATGTTTGCTGAAGCTTTCTTT
once TRBJ1-2 NA TRBV3-1/TRBV3-2 CASSQGTDYGYTF TGTGCCAGCAGCCAAGGAACGGACTATGGCTACACCTTC
NA TRBJ1-1 NA TRBV12-3/TRBV12-4 CASSFGTAEAFF TGTGCCAGCAGCTTCGGGACTGCTGAAGCTTTCTTT
NA TRBJ2-5 TRBD2 TRBV27 CASSAKEPGLAIWETQYF TGTGCCAGCAGTGCGAAAGAACCGGGACTAGCGATTTGGGAGACCCAGTACTTC
NA TRBJ2-4 TRBD1 TRBV7-9 CASISPGQGNIQYF TGTGCCAGCATCTCACCGGGACAGGGAAACATTCAGTACTTC
NA TRBJ2-2 TRBD1 TRBV12-5 CASGFRTGENTGELFF TGTGCTAGTGGTTTCAGGACAGGAGAAAACACCGGGGAGCTGTTTTTT
NA TRBJ1-4 TRBD1 TRBV28 CASSSSGQINEKLFF TGTGCCAGCAGTAGCTCGGGACAGATAAATGAAAAACTGTTTTTT
NA TRBJ1-2 NA TRBV9 CASSVGFGYGYTF TGTGCCAGCAGCGTAGGGTTCGGCTATGGCTACACCTTC
once TRBJ2-3 NA TRBV28 CASSPAGTDTQYF TGTGCCAGCAGTCCGGCGGGCACAGATACGCAGTATTTT
NA TRBJ2-1 TRBD1 TRBV19 CASSTGTANEQFF TGTGCCAGTAGTACCGGGACAGCCAATGAGCAGTTCTTC
NA TRBJ2-1 TRBD1 TRBV5-6 CASILVGTDYNEQFF TGTGCCAGCATCCTAGTAGGGACAGACTACAATGAGCAGTTCTTC
NA TRBJ1-5 NA TRBV10-3 CAISLDMGQPQHF TGTGCCATCAGTTTGGACATGGGACAGCCCCAGCATTTT
many TRBJ1-1 NA TRBV5-6 CASSFDTYNTEAFF TGTGCCAGCAGCTTCGACACCTATAACACTGAAGCTTTCTTT
NA TRBJ2-7 TRBD2 TRBV4-2 CASSASGGVYEQYF TGTGCCAGCAGCGCTAGCGGGGGAGTTTACGAGCAGTACTTC
NA TRBJ2-2 TRBD1 TRBV28 CASRPGQLAGERFF TGTGCCAGCAGACCGGGACAGTTGGCCGGGGAGCGGTTTTTT
NA TRBJ2-5 TRBD2 TRBV30 CAWSVAGGLETQYF TGTGCCTGGAGTGTAGCGGGGGGACTGGAGACCCAGTACTTC
NA TRBJ2-3 NA TRBV9 CASSVGWGGTDTQYF TGTGCCAGCAGCGTAGGTTGGGGAGGCACAGATACGCAGTATTTT
NA TRBJ1-6 TRBD1 TRBV28 CATLLAGTANSPLHF TGTGCCACCCTTCTCGCCGGGACAGCCAATTCACCCCTCCACTTT
NA TRBJ2-2 TRBD2 TRBV9 CASSVGLADYTGELFF TGTGCCAGCAGCGTCGGACTAGCGGACTACACCGGGGAGCTGTTTTTT
few TRBJ1-6 TRBD1 TRBV7-8 CASSQSPRGPNSPLHF TGTGCCAGCAGCCAGAGTCCCAGGGGGCCTAATTCACCCCTCCACTTT
NA TRBJ2-5 TRBD2 TRBV3-1/TRBV3-2 CASSQGRDYGAQYF TGTGCCAGCAGCCAAGGCCGGGACTATGGGGCCCAGTACTTC
NA TRBJ1-5 NA TRBV30 CASSRGVNQPQHF TGTGCCTCGTCTCGGGGGGTCAATCAGCCCCAGCATTTT
NA TRBJ2-5 NA TRBV7-2 CASSLGLPYQETQYF TGTGCCAGCAGCCTGGGACTTCCGTACCAAGAGACCCAGTACTTC
NA TRBJ2-3 TRBD2 TRBV3-1/TRBV3-2 CASSRGLAGGITDTQYF TGTGCCAGCAGCCGCGGACTAGCGGGGGGCATCACAGATACGCAGTATTTT
NA TRBJ1-1 NA TRBV3-1/TRBV3-2 CASSQATGSEAFF TGTGCCAGCAGCCAGGCCACAGGCTCTGAAGCTTTCTTT
once TRBJ1-5 NA TRBV19 CASSTRQHQPQHF TGTGCCAGTAGTACCAGGCAGCATCAGCCCCAGCATTTT
NA TRBJ2-5 TRBD2 TRBV2 CASKGLRGSDRETQYF TGTGCCAGCAAGGGGTTGCGGGGGTCGGATCGAGAGACCCAGTACTTC
NA TRBJ2-1 TRBD2 TRBV28 CATFGGVNNEQFF TGTGCCACCTTTGGGGGGGTCAACAATGAGCAGTTCTTC
NA TRBJ2-1 TRBD1 TRBV6-6 CASSYGTGNEQFF TGTGCCAGCAGTTACGGGACAGGGAATGAGCAGTTCTTC
few TRBJ1-6 NA TRBV7-9 CASSLRGSQSPLHF TGTGCCAGCAGCTTAAGAGGTTCGCAATCACCCCTCCACTTT
NA TRBJ2-3 TRBD2 TRBV7-2 CASSRIAGELDTQYF TGTGCCAGCAGCAGAATAGCGGGGGAGCTAGATACGCAGTATTTT
few TRBJ1-4 TRBD1 TRBV10-3 CAISTGAKLFF TGTGCCATCAGTACAGGGGCAAAACTGTTTTTT
NA TRBJ1-2 TRBD1 TRBV5-1 CASSRGQTYGYTF TGCGCCAGCAGCCGGGGACAGACCTATGGCTACACCTTC
NA TRBJ2-7 TRBD2 TRBV7-2 CASSLVGTSNEQYF TGTGCCAGCAGCTTAGTTGGGACTAGCAACGAGCAGTACTTC
NA TRBJ2-7 TRBD1 TRBV5-4 CASSILRDSTSEQYF TGTGCCAGCAGCATCCTCCGGGACAGTACCTCCGAGCAGTACTTC
once TRBJ1-2 TRBD1 TRBV5-4 CASSFMTGDYGYTF TGTGCCAGCAGCTTTATGACAGGGGACTATGGCTACACCTTC
NA TRBJ2-1 NA TRBV7-2 CASSLVAVSYNEQFF TGTGCCAGCAGCTTAGTTGCGGTTTCCTACAATGAGCAGTTCTTC
NA TRBJ2-2 TRBD1 TRBV18 CAGQGQKDTGELFF TGTGCCGGACAGGGACAGAAAGACACCGGGGAGCTGTTTTTT
NA TRBJ1-2 NA TRBV23-1 CASRPEPRTNYGYTF TGCGCCAGCAGACCCGAGCCTCGGACAAACTATGGCTACACCTTC
NA TRBJ2-7 NA TRBV3-1/TRBV3-2 CASSPRGKVPDEQYF TGTGCCAGCAGCCCCCGGGGTAAGGTTCCGGACGAGCAGTACTTC
NA TRBJ1-1 TRBD1 TRBV12-5 CASGRTGVTNTEAFF TGTGCTAGTGGCAGGACAGGGGTAACGAACACTGAAGCTTTCTTT
NA TRBJ1-6 NA TRBV10-3 CAITQGGPLHF TGTGCCATCACCCAAGGGGGACCCCTCCACTTT
few TRBJ1-5 NA TRBV5-1 CASSLVPGTNQPQHF TGCGCCAGCAGCTTGGTGCCTGGTACAAATCAGCCCCAGCATTTT
NA TRBJ2-7 TRBD2 TRBV7-2 CASSSTGTTGYGQYF TGTGCCAGCAGCTCAACCGGGACTACAGGTTACGGGCAGTACTTC
NA TRBJ2-7 NA TRBV30 CAWRPGPYEQYF TGTGCCTGGAGACCAGGGCCTTACGAGCAGTACTTC
NA TRBJ1-1 NA TRBV7-3 CASSPGAENTEAFF TGTGCCAGCAGCCCAGGGGCCGAGAACACTGAAGCTTTCTTT
NA TRBJ2-1 TRBD2 TRBV2 CASSSGTSHTLEQFF TGTGCCAGCAGTTCCGGGACTAGCCATACCCTCGAGCAGTTCTTC
NA TRBJ2-1 NA TRBV5-1 CASSLSATPSYEQFF TGCGCCAGCAGCTTGTCAGCGACCCCCTCCTATGAGCAGTTCTTC
NA TRBJ1-2 TRBD1 TRBV7-9 CASSLTGTGYGYTF TGTGCCAGCAGCTTAACCGGGACAGGCTATGGCTACACCTTC
NA TRBJ1-1 TRBD1 TRBV28 CASGKQGIRTEAFF TGTGCCAGCGGCAAACAGGGGATCCGCACTGAAGCTTTCTTT
NA TRBJ2-7 NA TRBV6-5 CASSYSEGSSYEQYF TGTGCCAGCAGTTACTCTGAGGGCAGCTCCTACGAGCAGTACTTC